These 23 T cell receptor beta chains came from one sample sequenced in a study of T cell changes during pregnancy in multiple sclerosis. TCRdb keeps only in-frame clones here, not all; method: immunoSEQ multiplex PCR. The sample carries fewer than 150,000 clones, roughly 96% recorded once. The sequenced sample was peripheral blood, obtained after pregnancy. Receptors originate from a female donor with multiple sclerosis, enrolled in a pregnancy study.

CDR3 bases: TGTGCCAGCAGTCTAACAGGGGGCGCTGAAGCTTTCTTT. This codes for CASSLTGGAEAFF. This chain joins TRBV28 and TRBJ1-1, with TRBD1 matching 9 bases. This CDR3 spans 13 amino acids. V lost 5 bases, J lost 6 bases, and 4 bases stayed unmatched. In germline, CDR1 is MDHEN, CDR2 SYDVKM.

The J gene is TRBJ2-3, the V gene TRBV5-1; maybe TRBD2 (5 bases). V gave up 4 bases and J gave up 1 base, with 16 bases separating them. Germline V lookup: CDR1 SGHRS, CDR2 YFSETQ. This CDR3 has 16 amino acids. The CDR3 loop is CASSASWEWGTDTQYF. CDR3 in DNA: TGCGCCAGCAGCGCGTCATGGGAGTGGGGCACAGATACGCAGTATTTT.

The genes are TRBV6-1 and TRBJ2-7; D is ambiguous. The CDR3 has 13 amino acids. V was trimmed by 4 bases and J by 1 base, leaving 8 bases between them. Looked up from germline, CDR1 is MNHNS and CDR2 is SASEGT. CDR3 loop: CASSGGQSYEQYF. CDR3 in DNA: TGTGCCAGCAGTGGCGGCCAGTCCTACGAGCAGTACTTC.

The chain has TRBV6-6 and TRBJ1-2; possible D gene TRBD1, 6 bases. The CDR3 is 16 amino acids. V lost 6 bases to trimming and J lost 4 bases, with 21 bases between them. The germline CDR1 and CDR2 sequences are MNHNY and SVGAGI (reference sequence). CDR3 bases: TGTGCCAGCAGCCTGGCGGGTGGGGGCGGGGGCTATGGCTACACCTTC. It translates to CASSLAGGGGGYGYTF.

DNA for the CDR3: TGCAGCGTTGAGTGGAGTGATTCCTACAATGAGCAGTTCTTC. Encoded protein: CSVEWSDSYNEQFF. The genes are TRBV29-1 and TRBJ2-1; D uncertain. V was clipped by 3 bases and J by 1 base, with 10 bases between them. Germline V CDR1 and CDR2: SQVTM, ANQGSEA. The CDR3 spans 14 residues.

The V call is TRBV19, the J call TRBJ1-2; 7 bases are shared with TRBD1. The CDR3 is 13 amino acids. The V and J ends lost 4 bases and 5 bases, in that order; junction bases with no gene match: 4. The germline CDR1 and CDR2 sequences are LNHDA and SQIVND (reference sequence). CDR3 protein: CASSRTGSYGYTF. The CDR3 DNA reads TGTGCCAGTAGTAGGACAGGTTCTTATGGCTACACCTTC.

V usage is TRBV13 and J usage is TRBJ2-7; no reliable D call. V was trimmed by 0 bases and J by 4 bases, leaving 16 bases between them. Germline-derived CDR1 and CDR2 are PRHDT and FYEKMQ (reference sequence). The CDR3 has 16 amino acids. The chain's CDR3 is CASSLGAGFPEYEQYF. The DNA for the CDR3 is TGTGCCAGCAGCTTAGGCGCTGGCTTCCCGGAGTACGAGCAGTACTTC. Using reference TRBV13 and TRBJ2-7 for the parts outside the CDR3, the full variable domain is AAGVIQSPRHLIKEKRETATLKCYPIPRHDTVYWYQQGPGQDPQFLISFYEKMQSDKGSIPDRFSAQQFSDYHSELNMSSLELGDSALYFCASSLGAGFPEYEQYFGPGTRLTVT.

This clone was detected only once. The chain is built from TRBV19 and TRBJ2-7, with 9 bases aligning to TRBD1. V was pared by 6 bases and J by 3 bases, with 3 bases of the junction left unmatched. The CDR3 loop spans 13 amino acids. CDR1 and CDR2 (germline): LNHDA, SQIVND (reference sequence). The CDR3 DNA reads as TGTGCCAGTAGAGGGGACAGGGTCTACGAGCAGTACTTC. It specifies CASRGDRVYEQYF.

The genes are TRBV27 and TRBJ2-1, with 11 bases fitting TRBD1. The CDR3 runs to 18 residues. Germline CDR1 and CDR2: MNHEY and SMNVEV (reference sequence). V was clipped by 4 bases and J by 3 bases; unmatched bases: 11. The CDR3 nucleotides read TGTGCCAGCAGTTCGGGGACAGGGGGGACTCCCAACTACAATGAGCAGTTCTTC. It yields the protein CASSSGTGGTPNYNEQFF.

V gene TRBV7-9 combines with J gene TRBJ2-3; weak D call: TRBD1 (6 bases). This CDR3 has 16 residues. Trimming removed 1 base from V and 2 bases from J, with 13 bases in between. Germline lookup yields CDR1 SEHNR and CDR2 FQNEAQ (reference sequence). The CDR3: CASSLGPTGDTDTQYF. The CDR3 nucleotides are TGTGCCAGCAGCTTAGGACCGACAGGAGACACAGATACGCAGTATTTT. Supplemented by reference TRBV7-9 and TRBJ2-3, the full variable domain reads DTGVSQNPRHKITKRGQNVTFRCDPISEHNRLYWYRQTLGQGPEFLTYFQNEAQLEKSRLLSDRFSAERPKGSFSTLEIQRTEQGDSAMYLCASSLGPTGDTDTQYFGPGTRLTVL.

This chain joins TRBV6-6 and TRBJ2-7; TRBD1 aligns across 7 bases. The CDR3 contains 14 residues. CDR1 and CDR2 (germline): MNHNY, SVGAGI (reference sequence). V was clipped by 4 bases and J by 0 bases; unmatched bases: 3. CDR3: CASSSRTGSYEQYF. Here the CDR3 DNA reads TGTGCCAGCAGTTCCCGGACAGGCTCCTACGAGCAGTACTTC.

This chain uses TRBV29-1 with TRBJ2-1; tentative D call: TRBD2 (7 bases). V lost 3 bases and J lost 4, with 10 bases in between. Germline CDR1 and CDR2: SQVTM and ANQGSEA. The CDR3 spans 13 residues. CDR3 in DNA: TGCAGCGTTGACGCGGGGGCATACAATGAGCAGTTCTTC. Amino acids: CSVDAGAYNEQFF.

This clone was detected only once. The V and J genes are TRBV28 and TRBJ2-1; no clear D. The CDR3 is made up of 12 amino acids. The V end was cut by 2 bases, the J end by 7 bases, with 6 bases between. Germline assignment: CDR1 MDHEN and CDR2 SYDVKM. The CDR3 nucleotides are TGTGCCAGCAGTTTAAACGGTAATGAGCAGTTCTTC. This translates into CASSLNGNEQFF.

The V and J genes are TRBV2 and TRBJ1-4; possibly TRBD1 for D (5 bases). The V gene lost 5 bases and the J gene lost 4 bases, with 14 bases spanning the gap. The CDR3 consists of 15 residues. The germline V gene encodes CDR1 SNHLY and CDR2 FYNNEI. CDR3 coding DNA: TGTGCCAGCAGTTCTCAGGACATTCATAATGAAAAACTGTTTTTT. Translating gives CASSSQDIHNEKLFF.

This sequence joins TRBV5-4 and TRBJ2-3, with D maybe TRBD1 (6 bases). V lost 3 bases and J 2 bases, leaving 19 bases between the germline ends. The CDR3 runs 17 residues. Germline loops: CDR1 SGHNT, CDR2 YYREEE (reference sequence). The CDR3, as DNA: TGTGCCAGCAGCTCGCCCCAGGGACAAAAAAACACAGATACGCAGTATTTT. Encoded protein: CASSSPQGQKNTDTQYF.

This clone was counted once. This chain links TRBV28 with TRBJ2-3; possible D gene TRBD2, 6 bases. The V gene lost 4 bases and the J gene lost 11 bases, with 16 bases spanning the gap. The V gene's germline CDR1 is MDHEN and CDR2 SYDVKM. The CDR3 contains 13 residues. The CDR3: CASSSGLLRWQYF. For the CDR3, the DNA is TGTGCCAGCAGTTCGGGACTCTTGAGATGGCAGTATTTT.

The rearrangement joins TRBV6-5 to TRBJ2-2; 7 bases align to TRBD1. The V gene end was trimmed by 2 bases and the J gene end by 1 base; junction bases not matched to a gene: 4. Germline values: CDR1 MNHEY, CDR2 SVGAGI. This CDR3 region has 16 residues. The CDR3 here is CASSYRGQENTGELFF. The CDR3 DNA reads TGTGCCAGCAGTTACCGAGGACAGGAGAACACCGGGGAGCTGTTTTTT.

The V gene is TRBV5-4, the J gene TRBJ2-5; 7 bases fit TRBD1. The CDR3 runs to 14 residues. V shed 4 bases, J shed 0 bases, and the junction held 3 bases outside the gene matches. CDR1 is SGHNT and CDR2 is YYREEE in the germline V gene (reference sequence). The chain's CDR3 is CASSPGTDQETQYF. For the CDR3, the DNA is TGTGCCAGCAGCCCTGGGACAGACCAAGAGACCCAGTACTTC. Full variable domain (missing parts from reference TRBV5-4 and TRBJ2-5): ETGVTQSPTHLIKTRGQQVTLRCSSQSGHNTVSWYQQALGQGPQFIFQYYREEENGRGNFPPRFSGLQFPNYSSELNVNALELDDSALYLCASSPGTDQETQYFGPGTRLLVL.

The chain uses TRBV5-1 and TRBJ2-7; D may be TRBD2 (6 bases). Trimming cost V 3 bases and J 3 bases, with 13 bases left between them. This CDR3 spans 14 amino acids. Germline V gene sequence: CDR1 SGHRS, CDR2 YFSETQ. The CDR3 coding sequence is TGCGCCAGCAGCTCCACGGGGGAAATCTACGAGCAGTACTTC. Encoded protein: CASSSTGEIYEQYF.

CDR3 in DNA: TGTGCCAGCACCCCCGAAATCCAGGGGAGCACAGATACGCAGTATTTT. Protein: CASTPEIQGSTDTQYF. The gene calls are TRBV2 and TRBJ2-3, with D maybe TRBD1 (6 bases). Germline V lookup: CDR1 SNHLY, CDR2 FYNNEI. This CDR3 is 16 amino acids long. The V end lost 7 bases, the J end lost 0 bases, and 17 bases lay between the germline ends.

The rearrangement joins TRBV7-6 to TRBJ2-6; TRBD2 matches at 10 bases. The CDR3 has 21 amino acids. Losses at the gene ends were 4 bases for V and 1 base for J; bases not matched to a gene: 16. The germline V gene encodes CDR1 SGHVS and CDR2 FNYEAQ. The CDR3 reads CASSSPGTSASGPSGANVLTF. In DNA form, the CDR3 reads TGTGCCAGCAGCTCCCCAGGGACTAGCGCGAGCGGACCTTCTGGGGCCAACGTCCTGACTTTC. The whole variable domain, remainder taken from reference TRBV7-6 and TRBJ2-6, is GAGVSQSPRYKVTKRGQDVALRCDPISGHVSLYWYRQALGQGPEFLTYFNYEAQQDKSGLPNDRFSAERPEGSISTLTIQRTEQRDSAMYRCASSSPGTSASGPSGANVLTFGAGSRLTVL.

The chain employs TRBV2 and TRBJ2-3; maybe TRBD2 (6 bases). This CDR3 is built from 14 residues. Trimming took 5 bases from V and 3 from J, leaving 12 bases between them. Germline V CDR1 and CDR2: SNHLY, FYNNEI. CDR3 sequence: CASSWDFATDTQYF. The CDR3 bases are TGTGCCAGCAGTTGGGACTTCGCTACAGATACGCAGTATTTT.

The chain couples TRBV28 to TRBJ2-1, with 8 bases lining up with TRBD1. CDR1 is MDHEN and CDR2 is SYDVKM in the germline V gene. CDR3 size: 16 residues. V lost 2 bases, J lost 3 bases, and 6 bases stayed unmatched. CDR3 sequence reads: CASSLLSGGYYNEQFF. The CDR3 DNA reads TGTGCCAGCAGTTTACTGTCAGGGGGCTACTACAATGAGCAGTTCTTC.